This T cell receptor beta chain was obtained from a study of blood T cells in healthy people across ages. Study summary: Capturing about one barcoded beta molecule per two T cells was achieved by template switching. Overall study results and limits: Naive T cell percentage and TCR beta diversity correlated strongly. From one million sequenced T cells, diversity estimates were lower bounds.

Isolation per sample recovered at least 6 million PBMCs. This clonotype was found once. As yet, its antigen is unknown. With a J-beta primer mix and a sample-barcoded 5' primer, a second PCR ran 7 to 11 cycles. Via MiXCR, TCRdb re-called the 5' RACE reads, giving one row per CDR3 protein. The data show roughly 800,000 distinct CDR3 sequences, with roughly 50% seen just once and approximately 23% held by the top ten. Input material: blood. This clonotype originated in a young man in good health.

DNA of the CDR3: TGTGCCAGCAGCCCCACCACACGGACTAATGAAAAACTGTTTTTT. Translation: CASSPTTRTNEKLFF. The gene calls are TRBV7-9 and TRBJ1-4; D not resolved. Germline V gives CDR1 SEHNR, CDR2 FQNEAQ (reference sequence). There are 15 residues in the CDR3. Trimming left V 5 bases short and J 2 bases short, with 12 bases between.